Listed below are T cell receptor beta chains from one sample, sequenced in a study of shared T cell receptors in the human thymus. Here immunoSEQ multiplex PCR was the method, and the copy in TCRdb shows in-frame clones only, minus some. The repertoire holds roughly 560,000 clones, with approximately 80% as singletons. These data are also associated with another study on human thymus T cells.

Sequencing was carried out using thymocytes. These receptors all come from a boy under three years old with a congenital heart defect. Each CDR3 is given with its conserved first and last residue. The D gene is left open where the match is weak. Size tells how often a clone was seen (once, few, many) or the class of an expanded clone, and some rows leave it out.

TRBD2 | . | TRBJ2-1 | TRBV2 | CASSQLAPAYNEQFF | TGTGCCAGCAGTCAACTAGCGCCCGCCTACAATGAGCAGTTCTTC
. | few | TRBJ2-7 | TRBV29-1 | CSVVQDYEQYF | TGCAGCGTTGTACAAGACTACGAGCAGTACTTC
. | . | TRBJ2-1 | TRBV4-2 | CASSQSGGDYNEQFF | TGTGCCAGCAGCCAATCTGGCGGAGATTACAATGAGCAGTTCTTC
. | . | TRBJ1-5 | TRBV28 | CASSFWGGHSNQPQHF | TGTGCCAGCAGTTTCTGGGGAGGGCATAGCAATCAGCCCCAGCATTTT
. | . | TRBJ2-3 | TRBV7-2 | CASSLGAGERDTQYF | TGTGCCAGCAGCTTAGGGGCAGGGGAAAGAGATACGCAGTATTTT
. | . | TRBJ2-7 | TRBV6-6 | CASSYSKSPEIYEQYF | TGTGCCAGCAGTTACTCGAAGTCTCCCGAGATCTACGAGCAGTACTTC
. | . | TRBJ2-7 | TRBV11-3 | CASSLRNSYEQYF | TGTGCCAGCAGCCTGAGGAACTCCTACGAGCAGTACTTC
TRBD2 | . | TRBJ2-1 | TRBV6-4 | CASSVGLAGDNEQFF | TGTGCCAGCAGTGTCGGGCTAGCGGGAGACAATGAGCAGTTCTTC
TRBD2 | . | TRBJ2-7 | TRBV7-8 | CASSLGLADLYEQYF | TGTGCCAGCAGCTTAGGGCTAGCGGACCTCTACGAGCAGTACTTC
. | . | TRBJ1-3 | TRBV25-1 | CASRGGFGTGNTIYF | TGTGCCAGCAGGGGGGGTTTCGGTACTGGAAACACCATATATTTT
TRBD2 | . | TRBJ2-5 | TRBV30 | CAWSVYPPGSGGPQETQYF | TGTGCCTGGAGTGTATACCCTCCTGGGAGCGGGGGGCCCCAAGAGACCCAGTACTTC
. | . | TRBJ2-7 | TRBV19 | CATRGFYEQYF | TGTGCCACCCGGGGTTTTTACGAGCAGTACTTC
TRBD1 | . | TRBJ1-1 | TRBV2 | CASKGPDRGRRAGTEAFF | TGTGCCAGCAAGGGACCAGACAGGGGGCGGAGGGCTGGCACTGAAGCTTTCTTT
. | . | TRBJ1-4 | TRBV9 | CASSVAGATNEKLFF | TGTGCCAGCAGCGTAGCGGGAGCAACTAATGAAAAACTGTTTTTT
TRBD2 | . | TRBJ2-1 | TRBV11-3 | CASSLNVATEREGGDEQFF | TGTGCCAGCAGCTTAAATGTGGCCACTGAGCGGGAGGGGGGGGATGAGCAGTTCTTC
TRBD1 | . | TRBJ2-5 | TRBV7-2 | CASSFRQGKTQYF | TGTGCCAGCAGCTTTAGACAGGGAAAGACCCAGTACTTC
TRBD1 | few | TRBJ1-5 | TRBV27 | CASSDRGDQPQHF | TGTGCCAGCAGTGACAGGGGTGATCAGCCCCAGCATTTT
TRBD2 | . | TRBJ2-1 | TRBV5-4 | CASSLGGGSRQFF | TGTGCCAGCAGCTTGGGGGGAGGGAGTCGGCAGTTCTTC
. | . | TRBJ1-2 | TRBV5-8 | CASSLRGSGGYTF | TGTGCCAGCAGCTTGCGGGGGTCGGGAGGCTACACCTTC
. | . | TRBJ2-2 | TRBV19 | CASSIRYTNTGELFF | TGTGCCAGTAGTATCAGGTACACAAACACCGGGGAGCTGTTTTTT
TRBD1 | . | TRBJ2-6 | TRBV29-1 | CSALLTTGNPGANVLTF | TGCAGCGCCTTATTAACGACAGGGAACCCTGGGGCCAACGTCCTGACTTTC
. | . | TRBJ2-5 | TRBV5-6 | CASAGRDVQETQYF | TGTGCCAGCGCTGGGCGGGACGTTCAAGAGACCCAGTACTTC
TRBD1 | . | TRBJ1-2 | TRBV7-9 | CASSSGSYRTGGVSGYTF | TGTGCCAGCAGCTCTGGATCATACCGAACAGGGGGCGTGAGTGGCTACACCTTC
TRBD1 | . | TRBJ2-7 | TRBV6-6 | CASSYYRGGQYF | TGTGCCAGCAGTTATTACAGGGGTGGGCAGTACTTC
TRBD2 | . | TRBJ2-2 | TRBV4-3 | CASSPGLAESTGELFF | TGCGCCAGCAGCCCGGGACTAGCGGAGAGCACCGGGGAGCTGTTTTTT
. | . | TRBJ2-5 | TRBV6-5 | CASSKQPRRETQYF | TGTGCCAGCAGTAAACAGCCTAGGAGGGAGACCCAGTACTTC
. | . | TRBJ2-7 | TRBV5-4 | CASSLKGGNF | TGTGCCAGCAGCTTGAAAGGAGGGAACTTC
. | . | TRBJ2-7 | TRBV21-1 | CASSKEPDSYEQYF | TGTGCCAGCAGCAAAGAACCAGACTCCTACGAGCAGTACTTC